This record looks at one TCR beta chain sequence and its context. Its target is unknown. Germline V gives CDR1 MNHNS, CDR2 SASEGT. Trimming cost V 7 bases and J 5 bases, with 14 bases left between them. The CDR3 sequence is 14 residues long. These data belong to a study of T cells in localized non-small cell lung cancer. Study-level findings and limits: Median around 60 top-100 tumor clones were shared with paired adjacent lung.

Sequencing was performed with immunoSEQ multiplex PCR; in TCRdb, only in-frame clones are kept and a portion is missing. The sample includes tens of thousands of clones, roughly 90% seen only once; the top ten take approximately 2%. The input for sequencing was peripheral blood, taken before any cancer treatment. The chain couples TRBV6-1 to TRBJ1-4; no firm D call. This receptor was obtained from a woman between 35 and 75 years old with stage I lung adenocarcinoma. In nucleotides, the CDR3 is TGTGCCAGCACTGCGGGTGACACCAATGAAAAACTGTTTTTT. Translated: CASTAGDTNEKLFF.